The rows below give T cell receptor beta chains drawn from one sample of a study of T cell repertoires in cytomegalovirus infection. TCRdb redid the calling of the reads with MiXCR, one entry per CDR3 protein. In the table there are more than 650,000 distinct CDR3 sequences, less than 40% of which are singletons. The sample consisted of PBMCs. Receptor source: a human donor in good health (CMV status not recorded). Some clones in this sample may be carry-over from other donors' samples. Each CDR3 is given with its conserved first and last residue. Fields, in order: CDR3 length, clone size, J gene, D gene, V gene, CDR3 DNA, CDR3 protein. A D gene is named only where the DNA matches it firmly. Clone size is shown for a subset of rows, as once, few, many or a class of expanded clone.

11,-,TRBJ2-5,-,TRBV20-1,TGCAGTGCGCTAGAACAAGAGACCCAGTACTTC,CSALEQETQYF
14,-,TRBJ2-7,TRBD1,TRBV19,TGTGCCAGTAGTATGGGGACAGGGAGCTACGAGCAGTACTTC,CASSMGTGSYEQYF
12,-,TRBJ1-2,-,TRBV24-1,TGTGCCACCAGTGAGGCAAACCGGGGCTACACCTTC,CATSEANRGYTF
14,-,TRBJ2-3,-,TRBV28,TGTGCCAGCAGGGGATTTGATGGGACAGATACGCAGTATTTT,CASRGFDGTDTQYF
16,few,TRBJ1-2,-,TRBV11-2,TGTGCCAGCAGCTCGATAACCAGGGGCATAAACTATGGCTACACCTTC,CASSSITRGINYGYTF
16,-,TRBJ1-6,-,TRBV28,TGTGCCAGCAGTTCGTCCATTGGGCTAAGCGATTCACCCCTCCACTTT,CASSSSIGLSDSPLHF
18,-,TRBJ1-1,-,TRBV19,TGTGCCAGTAGTGACGGTGGACGAGGCCGAGCTGGGAACACTGAAGCTTTCTTT,CASSDGGRGRAGNTEAFF
18,few,TRBJ2-1,TRBD2,TRBV4-1,TGCGCCAGCAGCCAAGATCGAGAGGGAGCGGGAGTTTACAATGAGCAGTTCTTC,CASSQDREGAGVYNEQFF
15,-,TRBJ1-2,TRBD1,TRBV4-1,TGCGCCAGCAGCCAGTCAGGACAGGGGGAAAACGGCTACACCTTC,CASSQSGQGENGYTF
19,-,TRBJ2-2,TRBD2,TRBV7-9,TGTGCCAGCAGCTTAGCGTGGACTAGCGGGAGCGTAGACACCGGGGAGCTGTTTTTT,CASSLAWTSGSVDTGELFF
13,many,TRBJ1-1,-,TRBV7-6,TGTGCCAGCAGCTTAGCTGGGGGATCTGAAGCTTTCTTT,CASSLAGGSEAFF
14,many,TRBJ2-7,TRBD1,TRBV7-2,TGTGCCAGCAGCGGGACAGGGTTCCCCTACGAGCAGTACTTC,CASSGTGFPYEQYF
13,-,TRBJ2-5,-,TRBV7-2,TGTGCCAGCAGCTTATCCGGCCGGGAGACCCAGGACTTC,CASSLSGRETQDF
14,-,TRBJ1-2,TRBD1,TRBV7-2,TGTGCCAGCAGCCCGGCGGCGGACAGGGGTGGCTACACCTTC,CASSPAADRGGYTF
16,-,TRBJ2-2,TRBD1,TRBV5-1,TGCGCCAGCAGCTTAGGACAGGATGCGAACACCGGGGAGCTGTTTTTT,CASSLGQDANTGELFF
12,-,TRBJ2-7,-,TRBV4-1,TGCGCCAGCAGTGTTACTCCGGACGAGCAGTACTTC,CASSVTPDEQYF
15,few,TRBJ1-2,TRBD1,TRBV19,TGTGCCAGCACAAACCGGGACAGGGTAGTCCATGGCTACACCTTC,CASTNRDRVVHGYTF
15,-,TRBJ2-7,-,TRBV5-6,TGTGCCAGCAGCTCCTTCTTTGAGGGATTCTACGAGCAGTACTTC,CASSSFFEGFYEQYF
17,-,TRBJ1-3,-,TRBV28,TGTGCCACTCCCCCCCCTCGGGGCAAGGTCGCTGGAAACACCATATATTTT,CATPPPRGKVAGNTIYF
16,-,TRBJ1-1,TRBD1,TRBV2,TGTGCCAGCAGTGATCTTGGACAGGTCCTGAACACTGAAGCTTTCTTT,CASSDLGQVLNTEAFF
16,many,TRBJ2-6,-,TRBV7-9,TGTGCCAGCAGCTTAATGGGGCCGGTTGGGGCCAACGTCCTGACTTTC,CASSLMGPVGANVLTF
14,few,TRBJ2-2,-,TRBV14,TGTGCCAGCAGCCTAGCGAGTACCACCGGGGAGCTGTTTTTT,CASSLASTTGELFF
14,few,TRBJ2-5,TRBD1,TRBV7-6,TGTGCCAGCAGCCCCGACAGGGATCAAGAGACCCAGTACTTC,CASSPDRDQETQYF
18,many,TRBJ2-2,-,TRBV7-2,TGTGCCAGCAGCTTTCGCGTGGTGGGGCTCGCGAACACCGGGGAGCTGTTTTTT,CASSFRVVGLANTGELFF
15,-,TRBJ1-2,TRBD1,TRBV2,TGTGCCAGCAGTGAAGCTGGAGGGGGCAGCTATGGCTACACCTTC,CASSEAGGGSYGYTF
17,few,TRBJ1-1,-,TRBV7-2,TGTGCCAGCAGCTTAGGTGACCGGCCAGATTCGAACACTGAAGCTTTCTTT,CASSLGDRPDSNTEAFF
18,-,TRBJ2-1,TRBD2,TRBV20-1,TGCAGTGCTCGGGTGGGGCTAGCGGGAGGAAGCTCCTACAATGAGCAGTTCTTC,CSARVGLAGGSSYNEQFF